The entry below describes one TCR beta chain. There is no known antigen for this receptor. No much larger clone is present one base from it, and per-base qualities are unavailable. The CDR3 regions of human TCRbeta chains were analyzed by immunosequencing. In the source study's methods: TCRs in the repertoires were compared against a reference library of SARS-CoV-2-specific TCRs that had been generated with the MIRA antigen-specificity platform. Breadth meant the fraction of unique TCRs that were SARS-CoV-2-associated, whereas depth meant the fraction of total T cells that were SARS-CoV-2-associated. Using the MIRA data, every spike-specific TCR was mapped to the spike region that the TCR reacted to and assigned to either a CD4 or a CD8 class. Log10-transformed breadth and depth values were compared by one-way ANOVA with Sidak's multiple comparisons tests. In TCRdb, the immuneACCESS table is reduced to in-frame sequences with V and J assigned. These tables do not hold every clone; where another copy was compared, an unresolved V gene accounts for under half, and the others remain unexplained. Clone size and V and J calls were adopted from that table, with D and trimming inferred from the DNA. Counted in this sample were around 120,000 clones; 75% to 90% of them appeared once. Roughly 10% of the sample rests with the top ten.

The label giving this sample's time point can be read as: baseline before first vaccination. The label giving this sample's treatment or condition can be read as: meningococcal conjugate vaccine given as trial control. The vaccinee samples were drawn from two UK trials, COV001 and COV002, one of which was a single-blind randomized controlled phase 2/3 trial testing AZD1222 (ChAdOx1 nCoV-19) in healthy adults. For TCRbeta chain sequencing, PBMC samples from trial participants were taken at day 0 and at day 28 after the second dose. The data belong to a study of T cell responses to AZD1222 COVID-19 vaccine (dated by TCRdb to the early 2020s). Looking at the study overall: TCR sequencing was performed for about 250 trial participants, of whom around 200 were given two doses of AZD1222 and some 25 were given two doses of MenACWY control vaccine. Trial participants were enrolled into age subgroups of 18-55, 56-69 and 70-plus years, which contained around 140, 26 and 57 TCR-sequenced participants, respectively. The research as a whole found: Conclusions about previously exposed vaccinees are limited, since just five or six AZD1222 recipients were seropositive for SARS-CoV-2 at baseline. No day 14 peak-response samples were available, so repertoires were characterized only after the peak T cell response. Participants were mostly white British and included more females than males, and it was suggested by the authors that clonal diversity may have been underestimated. The 56-69-year group was small, and its depth increase did not reach significance, likely because of low power. Spike-specific TCR breadth and depth rose significantly after two AZD1222 doses compared with day 0 and with MenACWY recipients. Nearly half of unique spike-specific TCRs reportedly recognized epitopes outside regions mutated in the B.1.351 and B.1.1.7 variants. The vaccine-associated CD4 TCRs covered the entire spike protein, and the dominant responses fell in regions 160-218 and 743-854.

From the germline V gene, CDR1 is SGHDT and CDR2 is YYEEEE. The junction shows trimming of 5 bases on V and 6 bases on J, and the gene matches do not reach 20 bases of it. The CDR3 holds 18 amino acids from the cysteine to the phenylalanine. Only the CDR3 part of the read is kept: 54 bases, read in frame from the first base. Here the chain combines TRBV5-6 and TRBJ1-2; 9 junctional bases match TRBD1. The receptor's source is an adult in good health. The sequences come from peripheral blood, collected on day 0 of MenACWY control vaccination. CDR3 reads: CASRDAVMGTGFFHGYTF. The DNA is as follows: TGTGCCAGCAGGGACGCAGTCATGGGGACAGGGTTTTTCCATGGCTACACCTTC.